Presented here are 31 T cell receptor beta chains from one specimen sequenced in a study of blood T cell repertoires in COVID-19. TCRdb's table, derived via immunoSEQ multiplex PCR, lists solely in-frame clones and lacks some. The sample lists approximately 230,000 clones, roughly 85% occurring once. Sequenced sample: peripheral blood. These receptor sequences come from a man aged 18 to 35 with active or convalescent COVID-19.

The chain employs TRBV6-5 and TRBJ1-1; TRBD1 aligns across 12 bases. J lost 5 bases, V lost 1 base, and 2 bases had no gene match. There are 15 residues in the CDR3. Germline V gene data show CDR1 as MNHEY and CDR2 as SVGAGI. DNA of the CDR3: TGTGCCAGCAGTTACTGGGGACAGGGGGCAACTGAAGCTTTCTTT. Residues: CASSYWGQGATEAFF.

This clone came up once. The chain carries TRBV21-1 and TRBJ2-1; no check of the table's D call, TRBD2, against the DNA was made. TRBV21-1 is reported as a pseudogene. This CDR3 is built from 17 residues. CDR3 amino acids: CASSKALDWREYNEQFF. The CDR3 coding sequence is TGTGCCAGCAGCAAAGCGCTCGATTGGCGGGAGTACAATGAGCAGTTCTTC.

This chain connects TRBV11-3 to TRBJ2-2; D is undetermined. The V gene's germline CDR1 is SGHNT and CDR2 YENEEA. Trimming removed 3 bases from V and 2 bases from J, with 4 bases in between. This CDR3 is 13 amino acids long. The CDR3 region is CASSLANTGELFF. CDR3 bases: TGTGCCAGCAGCTTGGCTAACACCGGGGAGCTGTTTTTT.

J is TRBJ1-5 and V is TRBV6-1; 11 bases map to TRBD1. There are 15 residues in the CDR3. V lost 0 bases and J lost 6; bases outside the gene matches: 1. In germline, CDR1 is MNHNS, CDR2 SASEGT. The CDR3 nucleotides are TGTGCCAGCAGTGAAGCGGACAGGGGGCGTCAGCCCCAGCATTTT. Protein sequence: CASSEADRGRQPQHF.

The chain couples TRBV25-1 to TRBJ1-1; D uncertain. The germline V gene has CDR1 MGHDK and CDR2 SYGVNS. This CDR3 has 12 residues. V shed 7 bases and J shed 0 bases, with 6 bases lying between them. The CDR3: CASIGLNTEAFF. The CDR3 DNA reads TGTGCCAGCATCGGGTTGAACACTGAAGCTTTCTTT. Using reference TRBV25-1 and TRBJ1-1 for the parts outside the CDR3, the full variable domain is EADIYQTPRYLVIGTGKKITLECSQTMGHDKMYWYQQDPGMELHLIHYSYGVNSTEKGDLSSESTVSRIRTEHFPLTLESARPSHTSQYLCASIGLNTEAFFGQGTRLTVV.

J is TRBJ1-1 and V is TRBV18, with D perhaps matching TRBD1 (5 bases). CDR1 KGHSH and CDR2 LQKENI come from the germline V gene. V was cut by 2 bases and J by 1 base, with 11 bases left in between. CDR3 length equals 15 residues. CDR3 DNA: TGTGCCAGCTCACCAAGTATCGACAGGAACACTGAAGCTTTCTTT. Translation: CASSPSIDRNTEAFF. Looking up the rest from reference TRBV18 and TRBJ1-1 gives the full variable domain: NAGVMQNPRHLVRRRGQEARLRCSPMKGHSHVYWYRQLPEEGLKFMVYLQKENIIDESGMPKERFSAEFPKEGPSILRIQQVVRGDSAAYFCASSPSIDRNTEAFFGQGTRLTVV.

V and J are TRBV30 and TRBJ2-3, with D possibly being TRBD1 (6 bases). This CDR3 spans 12 amino acids. V dropped 3 bases and J dropped 4 bases, with 8 bases sitting between them. CDR1 is GTSNPN and CDR2 is SVGIG in the germline V gene (reference sequence). The CDR3 region has the DNA TGTGCCTGGAGCTCAGGGGCAGATACGCAGTATTTT. Translated: CAWSSGADTQYF.

The CDR3 region is CSASRLAATYEQYF. CDR3 DNA sequence: TGCAGTGCTAGTCGGCTAGCGGCAACGTACGAGCAGTACTTC. The rearrangement joins TRBV20-1 to TRBJ2-7, with 7 bases matching TRBD2. The CDR3 covers 14 residues. The V and J ends lost 3 bases and 4 bases, in that order; junction bases with no gene match: 9. Germline CDR1 DFQATT, CDR2 SNEGSKA (reference sequence).

The V gene is TRBV27, the J gene TRBJ1-1, with D possibly being TRBD1 (5 bases). This CDR3 has 13 amino acids. Germline-derived CDR1 and CDR2 are MNHEY and SMNVEV (reference sequence). Trimming cost V 4 bases and J 4 bases, with 10 bases left between them. The CDR3 is CASSSRVVTEAFF. DNA of the CDR3: TGTGCCAGCAGTTCCAGGGTTGTCACTGAAGCTTTCTTT.

The chain uses TRBV5-4 and TRBJ2-7; the match to TRBD1 covers 7 bases. The CDR3 extends over 14 amino acids. The germline gives CDR1 SGHNT, CDR2 YYREEE (reference sequence). The trim removed 4 bases at V and 0 bases at J, leaving 4 bases unmatched. CDR3 in DNA: TGTGCCAGCAGCAGGGACAGAAGCTCCTACGAGCAGTACTTC. Its protein is CASSRDRSSYEQYF.

This chain joins TRBV2 and TRBJ2-5; 14 nucleotides match TRBD2. Germline V lookup: CDR1 SNHLY, CDR2 FYNNEI. Trimming at V came to 6 bases and at J to 2 bases, leaving 11 bases not matched to a gene. The CDR3 loop spans 18 amino acids. The DNA for the CDR3 is TGTGCCAGCAGGGGCGTGGGGACTAGCGGGGGCCCGCAAGAGACCCAGTACTTC. Protein: CASRGVGTSGGPQETQYF.

The rearrangement joins TRBV27 to TRBJ2-7, with D possibly being TRBD2 (5 bases). Germline assignment: CDR1 MNHEY and CDR2 SMNVEV (reference sequence). The CDR3 totals 15 residues. V gave up 5 bases and J gave up 6 bases, with 20 bases separating them. The CDR3 DNA is TGTGCCAGCAGTGCACAACTAGTACGGGTCTCCGAGCAGTACTTC. Translation gives CASSAQLVRVSEQYF.

The rearrangement joins TRBV11-2 to TRBJ2-7, with D tentatively TRBD2 (7 bases). The CDR3 consists of 14 residues. Germline loops: CDR1 SGHAT, CDR2 FQNNGV. Trimming cost V 1 base and J 2 bases, with 9 bases left between them. CDR3 in DNA: TGTGCCAGCAGCTTAGGAGGGGGGGCCTACGAGCAGTACTTC. Its translation is CASSLGGGAYEQYF.

The gene calls are TRBV7-2 and TRBJ2-1, with a possible D match to TRBD1 (8 bases). Germline V gene sequence: CDR1 SGHTA, CDR2 FQGNSA. Trimming pared 2 bases from V and 10 bases from J, leaving 12 bases between. The CDR3 has 13 residues. The CDR3 sequence: CASSLIQGGEQFF. The CDR3 DNA is TGTGCCAGCAGCTTAATACAGGGGGGGGAGCAGTTCTTC.

The gene calls are TRBV6-6 and TRBJ2-1; possibly TRBD2 for D (5 bases). The germline CDR1 and CDR2 sequences are MNHNY and SVGAGI (reference sequence). V shed 6 bases and J shed 5 bases, with 17 bases lying between them. This CDR3 region has 15 residues. The CDR3 DNA reads as TGTGCCAGCAGCCATCCGGCGGGTCTGAACAATGAGCAGTTCTTC. Its translation is CASSHPAGLNNEQFF.

This sequence joins TRBV18 and TRBJ1-2; D may be TRBD1 (6 bases). The ends were cut back, 5 bases at V and 6 bases at J, with 10 bases in the middle. CDR3 length: 12 residues. Germline values: CDR1 KGHSH, CDR2 LQKENI. CDR3 loop: CASSNREHGYTF. CDR3 sequence (DNA): TGTGCCAGCTCAAACAGGGAGCATGGCTACACCTTC. The full variable domain, with the rest looked up from reference TRBV18 and TRBJ1-2, is NAGVMQNPRHLVRRRGQEARLRCSPMKGHSHVYWYRQLPEEGLKFMVYLQKENIIDESGMPKERFSAEFPKEGPSILRIQQVVRGDSAAYFCASSNREHGYTFGSGTRLTVV.

The V gene is TRBV11-3, the J gene TRBJ1-2, with TRBD1 matching 7 bases. From germline, CDR1 is SGHNT and CDR2 YENEEA. This CDR3 has 15 residues. V shed 1 base, J shed 3 bases, and the junction held 5 bases outside the gene matches. The CDR3 loop reads CASSLGQGVHYGYTF. In DNA form, the CDR3 reads TGTGCCAGCAGCTTAGGGCAGGGGGTTCACTATGGCTACACCTTC.

The rearrangement joins TRBV9 to TRBJ2-7; a weak D match, TRBD2 (5 bases). Germline loops: CDR1 SGDLS, CDR2 YYNGEE. Between the trimmed V and J ends, which lost 0 bases and 4 bases, there was a span of 14 bases. The CDR3 spans 15 residues. In nucleotides, the CDR3 is TGTGCCAGCAGCGTAGGTGGGAGAGGAACTTACGAGCAGTACTTC. Translating it yields CASSVGGRGTYEQYF.

This chain joins TRBV18 and TRBJ2-3; D is unclear. The CDR3 has 13 residues. The V gene lost 3 bases and the J gene lost 3 bases, with 7 bases spanning the gap. Germline loops: CDR1 KGHSH, CDR2 LQKENI. The CDR3 loop is CASSPSETDTQYF. The CDR3, as DNA: TGTGCCAGCTCACCCTCCGAGACAGATACGCAGTATTTT.

V is TRBV6-5 and J is TRBJ1-5, with D possibly matching TRBD1 (5 bases). The CDR3 has 12 amino acids. Germline V CDR1 and CDR2: MNHEY, SVGAGI. V was trimmed by 7 bases and J by 5 bases, leaving 9 bases between them. In nucleotides, the CDR3 is TGTGCCAGCACGGGGGATCATCAGCCCCAGCATTTT. Protein: CASTGDHQPQHF.

The chain has TRBV5-5 and TRBJ2-2; 8 bases agree with TRBD1. V shed 4 bases and J 5 bases; nucleotides not matched to a gene: 10. CDR1 is SGHKS and CDR2 is YYEKEE in the germline V gene (reference sequence). The CDR3 is 16 amino acids. The CDR3 DNA reads TGTGCCAGCAGCCCCCGACAGGGGCCGGGGACCGGGGAGCTGTTTTTT. It specifies CASSPRQGPGTGELFF.

This clone came up once. V is TRBV19 and J is TRBJ1-5, with 10 positions matching TRBD1. The CDR3 has 14 amino acids. CDR1 is LNHDA, CDR2 SQIVND, per germline (reference sequence). V gave up 10 bases and J gave up 6 bases; unmatched junction bases: 9. CDR3 protein: CATKTGGLGQPQHF. The CDR3 nucleotides are TGTGCCACCAAGACAGGGGGCTTGGGTCAGCCCCAGCATTTT.

This clone has only one observation. This rearrangement joins TRBV7-2 to TRBJ2-3; TRBD2 aligns across 9 bases. Germline assignment: CDR1 SGHTA and CDR2 FQGNSA. Losses at the gene ends were 4 bases for V and 2 bases for J; bases not matched to a gene: 7. The CDR3 length is 16 residues. CDR3 loop: CASSSFSGRATDTQYF. The CDR3 nucleotides are TGTGCCAGCAGCTCATTTAGCGGGAGAGCCACAGATACGCAGTATTTT.

The chain combines TRBV27 with TRBJ1-1, with D possibly TRBD1 on 6 matching bases. The CDR3 covers 15 residues. Deletions cut 6 bases from V and 3 bases from J, with 17 bases between. The germline CDR1 and CDR2 sequences are MNHEY and SMNVEV (reference sequence). Here the CDR3 DNA reads TGTGCCAGCAGCCCGCACAGGGAGTCGTACACTGAAGCTTTCTTT. Its translation is CASSPHRESYTEAFF.

This clone appeared a single time. The V gene is TRBV9, the J gene TRBJ1-2, with a weak D call TRBD1 (6 bases). Per germline, CDR1 SGDLS and CDR2 YYNGEE. The CDR3 runs to 16 residues. V shed 2 bases and J shed 4 bases, with 18 bases lying between them. For the CDR3, the DNA is TGTGCCAGCAGCGTGACTAGGGGGGGATCCGCCTATGGCTACACCTTC. Translation: CASSVTRGGSAYGYTF.

The chain uses TRBV5-1 and TRBJ1-4, with no clear D. The CDR3 loop spans 15 amino acids. V was trimmed by 3 bases and J by 0 bases, leaving 9 bases between them. Germline CDR1 is SGHRS and CDR2 is YFSETQ. CDR3 loop: CASSSNIATNEKLFF. The CDR3 coding sequence is TGCGCCAGCAGCTCAAACATCGCAACTAATGAAAAACTGTTTTTT.

The chain carries TRBV5-1 and TRBJ2-5; 9 bases fit TRBD2. CDR1 and CDR2 (germline): SGHRS, YFSETQ. The CDR3 is 15 residues long. V shed 1 base and J 1 base; nucleotides not matched to a gene: 2. CDR3 nucleotides: TGCGCCAGCAGCTTGATTAGCGGGAGCCAAGAGACCCAGTACTTC. It translates to CASSLISGSQETQYF.

The chain joins TRBV28 to TRBJ1-2; 7 bases map to TRBD1. After removal of 4 bases from V and 8 bases from J, the junction contained 7 bases not matched to a gene. This CDR3 has 13 residues. Germline V gene lookup returns CDR1 MDHEN and CDR2 SYDVKM. In DNA, the CDR3 is TGTGCCAGCAGTTACCGTGACAGGGCCGGCTACACCTTC. Protein sequence: CASSYRDRAGYTF.

The rearrangement joins TRBV5-5 to TRBJ1-3, with D possibly matching TRBD1 (6 bases). CDR3 length equals 14 residues. The V end lost 1 base, the J end lost 6 bases, and 11 bases lay between the germline ends. Germline V gene sequence: CDR1 SGHKS, CDR2 YYEKEE (reference sequence). CDR3: CASSLRGRENTIYF. As DNA, the CDR3 is TGTGCCAGCAGCTTGAGGGGGAGGGAAAACACCATATATTTT.

The chain links TRBV9 to TRBJ2-4; the D gene is possibly TRBD1 (6 bases). Trimming stripped 3 bases from V and 10 bases from J, with 14 bases between. The CDR3 is made up of 13 amino acids. Germline CDR1 is SGDLS and CDR2 is YYNGEE. The CDR3 sequence: CASSGHPGEIQYF. The CDR3 coding sequence is TGTGCCAGCAGCGGACATCCAGGGGAGATTCAGTACTTC.

The V and J genes are TRBV19 and TRBJ1-2, with D possibly TRBD1 on 5 matching bases. V lost 4 bases to trimming and J lost 6 bases, with 12 bases between them. The CDR3 runs to 13 residues. Looked up from germline, CDR1 is LNHDA and CDR2 is SQIVND (reference sequence). In DNA form, the CDR3 reads TGTGCCAGTAGTACCCCCCAGGGCGATGGCTACACCTTC. This codes for CASSTPQGDGYTF.